Below are 15 T cell receptor beta chains sequenced from a single sample in a study of identical twins. TCRdb redid the calling of the 5' RACE reads with MiXCR, one entry per CDR3 protein. Of about 690,000 distinct CDR3 sequences listed, 5.5% to 7.5% are singletons. Specimen: naive T cells sorted from blood. Receptor source: a man aged 18 to 30 in good health.

This chain uses TRBV7-9 with TRBJ2-1; the D is unclear. Germline CDR1 and CDR2: SEHNR and FQNEAQ (reference sequence). V shed 3 bases and J shed 6 bases, with 12 bases lying between them. The CDR3 has 14 residues. The CDR3, as DNA: TGTGCCAGCAGCTTGCGGATTGACCTCAATGAGCAGTTCTTC. Its protein product is CASSLRIDLNEQFF. Full variable domain (missing parts from reference TRBV7-9 and TRBJ2-1): DTGVSQNPRHKITKRGQNVTFRCDPISEHNRLYWYRQTLGQGPEFLTYFQNEAQLEKSRLLSDRFSAERPKGSFSTLEIQRTEQGDSAMYLCASSLRIDLNEQFFGPGTRLTVL.

This clonotype showed up many times. This chain connects TRBV27 to TRBJ1-2; D unclear. The CDR3 contains 13 residues. CDR1 MNHEY and CDR2 SMNVEV come from the germline V gene (reference sequence). The V end lost 4 bases, the J end lost 1 base, and 7 bases lay between the germline ends. The CDR3 DNA sequence: TGTGCCAGCAGTTCAAGTATTAACTATGGCTACACCTTC. Residues: CASSSSINYGYTF.

Only a few counts were recorded for this clonotype. The V and J genes are TRBV15 and TRBJ2-5; D may correspond to TRBD1 or TRBD2 (6 bases each). V was pared by 0 bases and J by 2 bases, with 13 bases between. CDR3 length: 16 residues. Germline loops: CDR1 LNHNV, CDR2 YYDKDF (reference sequence). The CDR3 is CATSREEWGAQETQYF. The CDR3 DNA sequence: TGTGCCACCAGCAGAGAAGAGTGGGGGGCACAAGAGACCCAGTACTTC. The full variable domain, with the rest looked up from reference TRBV15 and TRBJ2-5, is DAMVIQNPRYQVTQFGKPVTLSCSQTLNHNVMYWYQQKSSQAPKLLFHYYDKDFNNEADTPDNFQSRRPNTSFCFLDIRSPGLGDTAMYLCATSREEWGAQETQYFGPGTRLLVL.

This clonotype was counted many times. The chain joins TRBV7-8 to TRBJ2-3; 16 bases are a match to TRBD2. Germline V lookup: CDR1 SGHVS, CDR2 FQNEAQ. Trimming at V came to 5 bases and at J to 4 bases, leaving 6 bases not matched to a gene. This CDR3 is built from 17 residues. The CDR3 nucleotides read TGTGCCAGCAGCCCACGGGGACTAGCGGGAGGGCCAGATACGCAGTATTTT. Translating it yields CASSPRGLAGGPDTQYF.

This clonotype was found once. This chain joins TRBV7-2 and TRBJ2-2; 7 bases line up with TRBD2. The junction had 0 bases not matched to a gene; V was cut back by 4 bases and J by 7 bases. Germline-derived CDR1 and CDR2 are SGHTA and FQGNSA. The CDR3 totals 12 residues. The CDR3, as DNA: TGTGCCAGCAGCTGGGGGGGCGGGGAGCTGTTTTTT. Translation gives CASSWGGGELFF.

This clonotype was counted many times. This sequence joins TRBV5-5 and TRBJ2-2, with a weak D call TRBD1 (5 bases). V gave up 7 bases and J gave up 2 bases, with 21 bases separating them. This CDR3 region has 17 residues. In germline, CDR1 is SGHKS, CDR2 YYEKEE (reference sequence). The CDR3 DNA reads as TGTGCCAGCGGACATACGACACAACGCAGAAACACCGGGGAGCTGTTTTTT. Translated: CASGHTTQRRNTGELFF.

This clonotype was seen at least ten times. This chain uses TRBV5-1 with TRBJ2-2; TRBD1 agrees at 8 bases. Germline V gene sequence: CDR1 SGHRS, CDR2 YFSETQ. V lost 7 bases, J lost 2 bases, and 4 bases stayed unmatched. The length of the CDR3 is 14 residues. The CDR3 DNA reads as TGCGCCAGCGGACAGGGTATAAACACCGGGGAGCTGTTTTTT. Translating it yields CASGQGINTGELFF.

The chain recombines TRBV6-2 or TRBV6-3 with TRBJ1-1; D unclear. This CDR3 is built from 21 residues. Trimming shortened V by 0 bases and J by 0 bases, and 26 bases separated the two germline ends. Germline V gene data show CDR1 as MNHEY and CDR2 as SVGEGT. The CDR3: CASSYSSDPVPVNLVNTEAFF. The CDR3 bases are TGTGCCAGCAGTTACTCCTCGGATCCCGTCCCCGTCAATTTGGTGAACACTGAAGCTTTCTTT.

This clonotype was seen many times. The genes are TRBV25-1 and TRBJ1-1, with D possibly TRBD1 on 5 matching bases. The germline gives CDR1 MGHDK, CDR2 SYGVNS. The CDR3 spans 13 residues. Trimming removed 10 bases from V and 5 bases from J, with 17 bases in between. The CDR3 spells CATVGAGGTEAFF. CDR3 in DNA: TGTGCCACCGTCGGGGCTGGTGGAACTGAAGCTTTCTTT.

This clonotype was seen a few times. The rearrangement uses TRBV7-9 and TRBJ2-7; 13 bases agree with TRBD2. The CDR3 is 16 amino acids. CDR1 SEHNR and CDR2 FQNEAQ come from the germline V gene (reference sequence). After removal of 5 bases from V and 4 bases from J, the junction contained 8 bases not matched to a gene. DNA for the CDR3: TGTGCCAGCAGCGGGCGTGGGACTAGCGGGGAGTACGAGCAGTACGTC. Protein sequence: CASSGRGTSGEYEQYV.

This clonotype was seen many times. The CDR3 DNA is TGTGCCAGCAATGGCGGGGGAGTGGCGGGACCGTACAATGAGCAGTTCTTC. This translates into CASNGGGVAGPYNEQFF. The gene calls are TRBV25-1 and TRBJ2-1; 7 bases align to TRBD2. V was clipped by 7 bases and J by 4 bases; unmatched bases: 16. Germline assignment: CDR1 MGHDK and CDR2 SYGVNS. There are 17 residues in the CDR3.

This clonotype was counted ten times or more. V usage is TRBV5-1 and J usage is TRBJ2-2, with TRBD2 identical over 11 bases. Germline loops: CDR1 SGHRS, CDR2 YFSETQ. The CDR3 spans 18 residues. With V trimmed by 0 bases and J by 5 bases, 9 bases remained unmatched. CDR3 coding DNA: TGCGCCAGCAGCTTGGTAGCGGGAGGGCCCCGGCGAACCGGGGAGCTGTTTTTT. It encodes CASSLVAGGPRRTGELFF.

The J gene is TRBJ1-2, the V gene TRBV9; 10 bases map to TRBD1. J lost 3 bases, V lost 4 bases, and 6 bases had no gene match. Germline V CDR1 and CDR2: SGDLS, YYNGEE. This CDR3 is 15 amino acids long. CDR3 loop: CASSTGQGLDYGYTF. CDR3 DNA: TGTGCCAGCAGCACGGGACAGGGGTTGGACTATGGCTACACCTTC.

In this sample, this clonotype turned up many times. This sequence joins TRBV7-9 and TRBJ2-7; a possible D gene is TRBD2 (6 bases). Trimming took off 2 bases at V and 4 bases at J, with 9 bases between the two ends. This CDR3 region has 13 residues. Germline V gene lookup returns CDR1 SEHNR and CDR2 FQNEAQ (reference sequence). CDR3 in amino acids: CASSLPAGYEQYF. The CDR3 nucleotides are TGTGCCAGCAGCTTACCCGCGGGGTACGAGCAGTACTTC.

The gene calls are TRBV11-1 and TRBJ2-7, with 7 bases matching TRBD1. Germline values: CDR1 SGHAT, CDR2 FQDESV (reference sequence). There are 14 residues in the CDR3. After removal of 1 base from V and 4 bases from J, the junction contained 4 bases not matched to a gene. The CDR3 DNA reads TGTGCCAGCAGCTTAGACAGGGGATGGTACGAGCAGTACTTC. Its protein is CASSLDRGWYEQYF.